This T cell receptor beta chain was captured by sequencing in a study of monozygotic twins with inflammatory bowel disease. Investigators made cDNA in eight separate reactions per sample. TCRdb processed the 5' RACE reads again and assigns one entry to each CDR3 protein, with no DNA. The sample data list over 350,000 distinct CDR3 sequences. Total RNA was isolated from whole blood without T cell sorting. CDR1 DFQATT and CDR2 SNEGSKA come from the germline V gene (reference sequence). The CDR3 loop spans 16 amino acids. The genes are TRBV20-1 and TRBJ2-2; without DNA, the TCRdb call of TRBD2 cannot be checked. This TCR came from a human donor with ulcerative colitis or Crohn's disease, or a healthy co-twin of an affected twin (not recorded which). The specimen was blood. The CDR3 reads CSAISLAGGPRGELFF.